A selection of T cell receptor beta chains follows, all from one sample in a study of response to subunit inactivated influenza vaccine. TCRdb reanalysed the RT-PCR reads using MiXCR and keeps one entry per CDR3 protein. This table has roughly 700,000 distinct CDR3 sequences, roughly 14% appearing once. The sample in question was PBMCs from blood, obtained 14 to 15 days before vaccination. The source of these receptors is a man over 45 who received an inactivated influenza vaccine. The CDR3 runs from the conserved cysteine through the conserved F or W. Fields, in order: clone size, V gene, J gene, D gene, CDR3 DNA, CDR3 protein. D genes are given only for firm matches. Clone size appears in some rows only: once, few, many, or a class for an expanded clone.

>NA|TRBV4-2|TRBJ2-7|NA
TGTGCCATGAGCCCGGGGCTCGGGGACGAGCAGTACTTC
CAMSPGLGDEQYF
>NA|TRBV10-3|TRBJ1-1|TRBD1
TGTGCCATCAGTTGGGACAGAGACACTGAAGCTTTCTTT
CAISWDRDTEAFF
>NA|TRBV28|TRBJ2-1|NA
TGTGCCAGCAGCTCCTGGGACGTATACAATGAGCAGTTCTTC
CASSSWDVYNEQFF
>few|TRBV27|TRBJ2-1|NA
TGTGCCAGCAGTTTATCGTTCCGACCGTCCTACAATGAGCAGTTCTTC
CASSLSFRPSYNEQFF
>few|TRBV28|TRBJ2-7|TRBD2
TGTGCCAGTCACGGGGGGAGATCGTACGAGCAGTACTTC
CASHGGRSYEQYF
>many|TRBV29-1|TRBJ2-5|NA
TGCAGCGTTGCTGCGACAGTTGAGACCCAGTACTTC
CSVAATVETQYF
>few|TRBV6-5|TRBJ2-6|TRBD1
TGTGCCAGCAGATACGGGACAGGGGACTCTGGGGCCAACGTCCTGACTTTC
CASRYGTGDSGANVLTF
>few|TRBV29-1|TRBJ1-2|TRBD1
TGCAGCGTGACACGGGACAGGGGTTATGGCTACACCTTC
CSVTRDRGYGYTF
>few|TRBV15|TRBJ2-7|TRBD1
TGTGCCACCAGCAATGACAGGGTTGGCGAGCAGTACTTC
CATSNDRVGEQYF
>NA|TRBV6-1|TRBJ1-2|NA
TGTGCCACCTCAGCGGGCACCTTC
CATSAGTF
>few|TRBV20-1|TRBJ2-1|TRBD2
TGCAGTGCTATCAAGACTAGCGGGAGTTACTATGAGCAGTTCTTC
CSAIKTSGSYYEQFF
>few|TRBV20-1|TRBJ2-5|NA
TGCAGTGCTAGAGATTGGCGGGGCCCCGGGGAGACCCAGTACTTC
CSARDWRGPGETQYF
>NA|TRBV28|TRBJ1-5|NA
TGTGCCAGCAGGACCGGGACGGGTCGTGAGCCCCAGCATTTT
CASRTGTGREPQHF
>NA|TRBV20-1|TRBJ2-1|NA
TGCAGTGCTGATCCTCGAGGGCCGACCTTTTACAATGAGCAGTTCTTC
CSADPRGPTFYNEQFF
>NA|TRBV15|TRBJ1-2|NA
TGTGCCACCAGCTCCCGAAAGAAGGGCCGACAAAACTATGGCTACACCTTC
CATSSRKKGRQNYGYTF
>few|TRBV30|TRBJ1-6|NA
TGTGCCTGGAGTGTTAAACAGGCTAGAGGGGATTCACCCCTCCACTTT
CAWSVKQARGDSPLHF
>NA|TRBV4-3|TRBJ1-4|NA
TGCGCCAGCAGCCAAGGTGCTTGGCGGAGGGGCGAAAAACTGTTTTTT
CASSQGAWRRGEKLFF
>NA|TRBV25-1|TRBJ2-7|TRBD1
TGTGCCAGCAGTGAATTCAGGACAGGTCTCATCTACGAGCAGTACTTC
CASSEFRTGLIYEQYF
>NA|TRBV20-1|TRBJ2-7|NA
TGCAGTGCTAGAGGGGGCCGAGGGACCTACGAGCAGTACTTC
CSARGGRGTYEQYF
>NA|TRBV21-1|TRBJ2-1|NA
TGTGCCAGCAGCGCCCCCGGGACAGGGGACAATGAGCAGTTCTTC
CASSAPGTGDNEQFF
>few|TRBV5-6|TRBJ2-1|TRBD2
TGTGCCAGCAGCCGCGGGGGGGACCCCCTCGGTGAGCAGTTCTTC
CASSRGGDPLGEQFF
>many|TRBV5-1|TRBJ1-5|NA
TGCGCCAGCAGCTTGGAGCCCGGGAATAGCAATCAGCCCCAGCATTTT
CASSLEPGNSNQPQHF
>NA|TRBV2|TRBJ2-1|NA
TGTGCCAGCAGTGAGGCAGGGTGGAATGAGCAGTTCTTC
CASSEAGWNEQFF
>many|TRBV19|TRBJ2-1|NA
TGTGCCAGTAGTTCCGGACTGTACAATGAGCAGTTCTTC
CASSSGLYNEQFF
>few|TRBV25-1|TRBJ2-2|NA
TGTGCCAGCAGTGAATTGGGTGCTAACACCGGGGAGCTGTTTTTT
CASSELGANTGELFF
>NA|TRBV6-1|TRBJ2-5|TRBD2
TGTGCCAGCAGCCAGACTAGCGGGAGACTACAAGAGACCCAGTACTTC
CASSQTSGRLQETQYF
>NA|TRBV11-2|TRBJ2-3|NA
TGTGCCAGCAGCTTATATACTTCGCGGCGGAGGAGCACAGATACGCAGTATTTT
CASSLYTSRRRSTDTQYF
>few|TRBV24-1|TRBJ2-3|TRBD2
TGTGCCACCAGTGATGGACTAGTAGGAGATACGCAGTATTTT
CATSDGLVGDTQYF
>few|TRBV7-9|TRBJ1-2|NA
TGTGCCAGCAGCTTACTTGGAGGGGTCGCCACCTTC
CASSLLGGVATF
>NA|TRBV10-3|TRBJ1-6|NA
TGTGCCATTAGCCCCGGGAATAACGCTTCACCCCTCCACTTT
CAISPGNNASPLHF
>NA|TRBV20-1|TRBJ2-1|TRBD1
TGCAGTGCAGGACAGGGGGGCTACAATGAGCAGTTCTTC
CSAGQGGYNEQFF
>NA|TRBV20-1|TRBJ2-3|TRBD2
TGCAGTGCTAGAGAACTTCTAGCGGGGCAAACAGATACGCAGTATTTT
CSARELLAGQTDTQYF
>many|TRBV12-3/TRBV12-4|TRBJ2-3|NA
TGTGCCAGCAGACGGCTATGGCCGGGGGCGCCAAAGTCGACAGATACGCAGTATTTT
CASRRLWPGAPKSTDTQYF
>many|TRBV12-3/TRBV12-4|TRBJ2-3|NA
TGTGCCAGCAGCTCCCCTCCCACTCTTGCGTATTTT
CASSSPPTLAYF
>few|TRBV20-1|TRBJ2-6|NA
TGCAGTGCTCGACCGGGAGTCTGGGGCCGCGGGGCCAACGTCCTGACTTTC
CSARPGVWGRGANVLTF
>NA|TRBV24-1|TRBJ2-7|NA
TGTGCCACCAGTGCGGAAGGCTACGAGCAGTACTTC
CATSAEGYEQYF
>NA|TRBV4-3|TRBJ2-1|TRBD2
TGCGCCAGCAGCCAAGAGGGGACTAGCGGGAGATACAATGAGCAGTTCTTC
CASSQEGTSGRYNEQFF
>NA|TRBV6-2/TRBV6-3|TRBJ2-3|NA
TGTGCCAGCACCATCCGGGACCCAGCAACAGATACGCAGTATTTT
CASTIRDPATDTQYF
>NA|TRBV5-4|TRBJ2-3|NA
TGTGCCAGCAGCCCCCCGGTGGGCGGAAGCACAGATACGCAGTATTTT
CASSPPVGGSTDTQYF
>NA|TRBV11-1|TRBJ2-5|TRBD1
TGTGCCAGCAGCTCCCAACTACAGGGGAGCCCAGAGACCCAGTACTTC
CASSSQLQGSPETQYF
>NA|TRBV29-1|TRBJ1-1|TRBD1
TGCGGCTCCTCCGGGACAGAAGAAGCTTTCTTT
CGSSGTEEAFF
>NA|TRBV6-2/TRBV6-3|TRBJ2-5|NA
TGTGCCAGCAGTTTAATGGACTACCAGTACTTC
CASSLMDYQYF
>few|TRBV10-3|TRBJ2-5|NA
TGTGCCATCAGTGGGCACCAAGAGACCCAGTACTTC
CAISGHQETQYF
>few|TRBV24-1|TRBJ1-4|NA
TGTGCCACCCCAAGATACGAGGTAGTTGCAACTAATGAAAAACTGTTTTTT
CATPRYEVVATNEKLFF